This T cell receptor (beta chain) was sequenced in a study of vaccination effects on CD4 cells after COVID-19. Study-wide points: Just 1 of 255 vaccine-induced clones in healthy recipients was cross-reactive. At late timepoints after vaccination, vaccine- and infection-induced clones shrank markedly.

Following 10 days of culture, CD4+ T cells were isolated. Cultures got half-medium changes with IL-2 on days 3 and 7. For this clone: As yet, its antigen is unknown.

The germline CDR1 and CDR2 sequences are LGHDT and YNNKEL (reference sequence). CDR3 length: 15 amino acids. Trimming at V came to 8 bases and at J to 4 bases, leaving 11 bases not matched to a gene. TCRdb keeps only in-frame clones here, not all; method: immunoSEQ multiplex PCR. The top ten clones hold 4.5% to 6% of a sample with 50,000 or so clones, approximately 70% of them seen once. The J gene is TRBJ2-1, the V gene TRBV3-1 (or the pseudogene TRBV3-2), with 7 bases that match TRBD2. This clonotype was sampled from a human donor who received a COVID-19 vaccine. Sequencing was performed on CD4+ T cells from PBMCs cultured without peptide, taken before COVID-19 vaccination. The CDR3 is CASSGGGPGYNEQFF. The CDR3 region has the DNA TGTGCCAGCTCTGGGGGAGGGCCAGGGTACAATGAGCAGTTCTTC.